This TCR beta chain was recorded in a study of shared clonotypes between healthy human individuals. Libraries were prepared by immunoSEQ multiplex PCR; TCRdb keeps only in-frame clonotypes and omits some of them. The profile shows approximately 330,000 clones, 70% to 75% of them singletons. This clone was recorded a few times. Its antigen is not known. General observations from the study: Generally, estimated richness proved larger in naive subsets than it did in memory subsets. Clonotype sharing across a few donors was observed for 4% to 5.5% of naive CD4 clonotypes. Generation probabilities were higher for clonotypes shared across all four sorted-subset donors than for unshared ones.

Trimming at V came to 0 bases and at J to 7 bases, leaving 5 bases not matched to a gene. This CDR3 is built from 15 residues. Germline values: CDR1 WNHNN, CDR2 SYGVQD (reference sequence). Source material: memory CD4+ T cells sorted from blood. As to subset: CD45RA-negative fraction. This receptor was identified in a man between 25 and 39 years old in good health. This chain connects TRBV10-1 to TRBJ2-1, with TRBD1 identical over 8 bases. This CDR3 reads CASSESRGQDNEQFF. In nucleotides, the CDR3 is TGCGCCAGCAGTGAGTCGAGGGGACAGGATAATGAGCAGTTCTTC.